This paragraph covers one T cell receptor beta chain sequence. Its antigen remains unknown. Sequencing used immunoSEQ multiplex PCR; TCRdb keeps in-frame clones, though not all of them. The table has 120,000 to 150,000 clones, 88% seen once. The CDR3 covers 14 residues. CDR1 is SGHNT, CDR2 YYREEE, per germline (reference sequence). Germline trimming cut 7 bases from V and 8 bases from J; bases unmatched to any gene: 13. The data were taken from a study of T cell responses to AZD1222 COVID-19 vaccine. Findings and limits, study-wide: Nearly half of the spike-specific TCRs reportedly recognize variant regions that carry no mutations. Recipients of two AZD1222 doses showed rising Spike-specific TCR breadth and depth. Mostly white British, mostly female donors; authors suggested clonal diversity may be underestimated.

The sequence came from an adult who received the MenACWY meningococcal vaccine as a control. The starting material was peripheral blood, obtained 28 days after the second dose of the MenACWY control vaccine. The V gene is TRBV5-4, the J gene TRBJ2-3; 7 nucleotides align to TRBD2. The CDR3 here is CASGLGLELSTQYF. CDR3 sequence (DNA): TGTGCCAGCGGTTTAGGACTAGAATTAAGTACGCAGTATTTT.